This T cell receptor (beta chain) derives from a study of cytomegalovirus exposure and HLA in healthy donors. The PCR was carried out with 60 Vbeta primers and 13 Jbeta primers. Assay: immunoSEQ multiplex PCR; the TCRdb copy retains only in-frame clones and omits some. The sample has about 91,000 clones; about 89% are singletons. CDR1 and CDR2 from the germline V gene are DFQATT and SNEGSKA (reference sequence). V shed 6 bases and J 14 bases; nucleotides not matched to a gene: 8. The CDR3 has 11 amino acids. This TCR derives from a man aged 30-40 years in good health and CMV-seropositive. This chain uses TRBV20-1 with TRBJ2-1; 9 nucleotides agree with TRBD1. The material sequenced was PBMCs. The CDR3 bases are TGCAGTGCCTTCCCGGGACAGGGAGAGTTCTTC. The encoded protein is CSAFPGQGEFF.